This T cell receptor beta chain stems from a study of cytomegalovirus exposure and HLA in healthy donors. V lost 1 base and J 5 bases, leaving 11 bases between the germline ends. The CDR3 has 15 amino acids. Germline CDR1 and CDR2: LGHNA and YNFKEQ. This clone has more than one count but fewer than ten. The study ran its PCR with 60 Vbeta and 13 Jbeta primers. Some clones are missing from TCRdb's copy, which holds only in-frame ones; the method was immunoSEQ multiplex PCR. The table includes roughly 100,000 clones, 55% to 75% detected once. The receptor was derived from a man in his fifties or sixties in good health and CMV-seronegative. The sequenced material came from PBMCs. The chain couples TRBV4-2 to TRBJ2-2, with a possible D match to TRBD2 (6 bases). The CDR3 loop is CASSQAGSLTGELFF. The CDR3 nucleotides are TGTGCCAGCAGCCAAGCCGGGAGTTTAACCGGGGAGCTGTTTTTT.